This T cell receptor (beta chain) emerged from a study of T cells in Graves' hyperthyroidism and ophthalmopathy. Whole-study context: Peripheral blood sampling occurred at initial diagnosis, before any treatment.

Details on this clonotype: Its antigen remains unknown.

General study findings and limits: Most thyroid-expanded clonotypes above 0.001 were also found in blood.

PBMCs came from 7.5 to 10 ml fresh peripheral blood. TCR beta CDR3 region amplification was performed from RNA transcripts. In the first-round RT-PCR of the TCR CDR3, the HTBI primer set was used. TCRdb re-called the multiplex PCR reads with MiXCR, one entry per CDR3 protein. The sample lists fewer than 750,000 distinct CDR3 sequences; 14% to 15% were seen once. This CDR3 region has 14 residues. The germline V gene has CDR1 SQVTM and CDR2 ANQGSEA. V lost 1 base to trimming and J lost 2 bases, with 6 bases between them. The sequenced sample consisted of blood. This TCR derives from a woman in her 40s with Graves' ophthalmopathy. This chain joins TRBV29-1 and TRBJ2-6, with unresolved D. The CDR3 DNA follows: TGCAGCGTTGAAGTGGGTGCTGGGGCCAACGTCCTGACTTTC. Its translation is CSVEVGAGANVLTF.